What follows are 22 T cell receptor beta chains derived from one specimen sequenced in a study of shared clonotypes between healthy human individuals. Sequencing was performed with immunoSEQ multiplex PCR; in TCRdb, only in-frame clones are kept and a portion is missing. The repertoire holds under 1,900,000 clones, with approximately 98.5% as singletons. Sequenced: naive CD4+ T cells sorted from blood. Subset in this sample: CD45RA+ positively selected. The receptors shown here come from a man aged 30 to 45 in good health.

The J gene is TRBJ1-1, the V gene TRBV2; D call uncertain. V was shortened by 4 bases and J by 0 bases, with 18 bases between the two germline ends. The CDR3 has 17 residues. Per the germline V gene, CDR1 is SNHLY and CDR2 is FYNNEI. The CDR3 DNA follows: TGTGCCAGCAGTGCTTCCCTCTTCCCCATGATGAACACTGAAGCTTTCTTT. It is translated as CASSASLFPMMNTEAFF.

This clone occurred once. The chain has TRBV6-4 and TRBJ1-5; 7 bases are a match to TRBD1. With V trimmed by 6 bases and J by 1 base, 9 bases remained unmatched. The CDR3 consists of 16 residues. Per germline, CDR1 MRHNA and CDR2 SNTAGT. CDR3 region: CASSRWIRGSNQPQHF. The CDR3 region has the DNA TGTGCCAGCAGCCGATGGATCAGGGGGAGCAATCAGCCCCAGCATTTT.

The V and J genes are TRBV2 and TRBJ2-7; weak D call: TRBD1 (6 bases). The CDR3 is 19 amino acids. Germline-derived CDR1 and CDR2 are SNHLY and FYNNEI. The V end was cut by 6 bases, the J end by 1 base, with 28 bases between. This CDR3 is CASRVRTEALGEPSYEQYF. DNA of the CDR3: TGTGCCAGCAGAGTCCGGACAGAAGCTTTGGGAGAACCATCCTACGAGCAGTACTTC.

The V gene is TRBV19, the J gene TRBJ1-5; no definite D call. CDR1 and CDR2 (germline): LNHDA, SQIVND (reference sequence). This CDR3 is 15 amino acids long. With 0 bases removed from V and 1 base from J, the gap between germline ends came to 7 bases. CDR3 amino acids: CASSIDGTSNQPQHF. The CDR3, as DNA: TGTGCCAGTAGTATAGACGGAACGAGCAATCAGCCCCAGCATTTT.

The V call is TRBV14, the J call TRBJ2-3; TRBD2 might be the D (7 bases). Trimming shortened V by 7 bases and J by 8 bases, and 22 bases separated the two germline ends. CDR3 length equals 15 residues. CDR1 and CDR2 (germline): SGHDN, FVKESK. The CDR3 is CASTSGATRRGTQYF. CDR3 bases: TGTGCCAGCACCAGCGGGGCCACCCGCAGGGGTACGCAGTATTTT.

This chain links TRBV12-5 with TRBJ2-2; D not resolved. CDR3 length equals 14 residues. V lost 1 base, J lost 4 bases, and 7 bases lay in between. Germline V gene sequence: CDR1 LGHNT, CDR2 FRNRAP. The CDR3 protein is CASGLGESTGELFF. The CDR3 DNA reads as TGTGCTAGTGGTTTGGGGGAAAGCACCGGGGAGCTGTTTTTT.

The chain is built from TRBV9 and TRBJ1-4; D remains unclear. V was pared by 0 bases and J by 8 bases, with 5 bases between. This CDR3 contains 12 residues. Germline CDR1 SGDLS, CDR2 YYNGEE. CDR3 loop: CASSVEEEKLFF. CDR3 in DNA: TGTGCCAGCAGCGTAGAGGAGGAAAAACTGTTTTTT.

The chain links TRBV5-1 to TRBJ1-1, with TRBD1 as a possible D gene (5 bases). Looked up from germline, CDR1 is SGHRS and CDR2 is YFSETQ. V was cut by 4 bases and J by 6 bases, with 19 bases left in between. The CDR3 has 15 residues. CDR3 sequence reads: CASSPMTDRAAEAFF. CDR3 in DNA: TGCGCCAGCAGCCCGATGACAGACCGCGCCGCTGAAGCTTTCTTT. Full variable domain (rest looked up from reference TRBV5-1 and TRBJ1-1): KAGVTQTPRYLIKTRGQQVTLSCSPISGHRSVSWYQQTPGQGLQFLFEYFSETQRNKGNFPGRFSGRQFSNSRSEMNVSTLELGDSALYLCASSPMTDRAAEAFFGQGTRLTVV.

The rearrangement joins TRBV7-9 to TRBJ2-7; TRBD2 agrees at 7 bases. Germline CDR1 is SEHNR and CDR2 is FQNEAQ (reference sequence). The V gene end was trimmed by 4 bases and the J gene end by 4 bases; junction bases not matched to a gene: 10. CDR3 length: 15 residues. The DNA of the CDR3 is TGTGCCAGCAGCTCCGGTTTGGGGAGGGGATACGAGCAGTACTTC. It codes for CASSSGLGRGYEQYF.

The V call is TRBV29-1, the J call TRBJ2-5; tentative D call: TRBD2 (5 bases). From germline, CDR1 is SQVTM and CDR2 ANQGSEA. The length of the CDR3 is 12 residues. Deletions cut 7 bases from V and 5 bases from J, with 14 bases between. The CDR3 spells CSARGPLETQYF. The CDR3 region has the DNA TGCAGCGCTCGGGGTCCATTGGAGACCCAGTACTTC. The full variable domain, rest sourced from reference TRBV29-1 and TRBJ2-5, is SAVISQKPSRDICQRGTSLTIQCQVDSQVTMMFWYRQQPGQSLTLIATANQGSEATYESGFVIDKFPISRPNLTFSTLTVSNMSPEDSSIYLCSARGPLETQYFGPGTRLLVL.

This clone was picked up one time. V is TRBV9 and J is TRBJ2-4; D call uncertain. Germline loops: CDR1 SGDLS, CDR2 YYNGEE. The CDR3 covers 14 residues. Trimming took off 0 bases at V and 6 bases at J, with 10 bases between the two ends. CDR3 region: CASSVGAEINIQYF. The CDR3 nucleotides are TGTGCCAGCAGCGTAGGGGCAGAGATAAACATTCAGTACTTC.

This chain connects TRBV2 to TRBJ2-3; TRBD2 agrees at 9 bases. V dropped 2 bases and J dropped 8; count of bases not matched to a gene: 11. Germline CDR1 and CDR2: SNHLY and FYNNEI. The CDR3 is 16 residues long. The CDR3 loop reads CASSEPAAGGLSTQYF. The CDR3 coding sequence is TGTGCCAGCAGTGAACCTGCAGCGGGAGGACTTTCTACGCAGTATTTT.

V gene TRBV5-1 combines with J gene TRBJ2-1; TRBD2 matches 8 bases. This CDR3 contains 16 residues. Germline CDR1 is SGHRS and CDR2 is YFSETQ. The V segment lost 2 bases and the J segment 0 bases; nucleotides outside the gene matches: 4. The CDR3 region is CASSFMAGGSYNEQFF. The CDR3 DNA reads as TGCGCCAGCAGCTTTATGGCGGGAGGCTCCTACAATGAGCAGTTCTTC.

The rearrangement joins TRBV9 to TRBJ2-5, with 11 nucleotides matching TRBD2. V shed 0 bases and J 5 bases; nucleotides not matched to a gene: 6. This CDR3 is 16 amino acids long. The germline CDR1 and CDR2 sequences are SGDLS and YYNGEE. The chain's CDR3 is CASSVGLAGLRETQYF. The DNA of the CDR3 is TGTGCCAGCAGCGTAGGACTAGCGGGACTACGGGAGACCCAGTACTTC.

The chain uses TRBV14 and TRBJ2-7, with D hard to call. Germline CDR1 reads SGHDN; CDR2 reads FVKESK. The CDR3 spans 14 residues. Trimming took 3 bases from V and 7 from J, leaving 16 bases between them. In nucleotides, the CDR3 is TGTGCCAGCAGCCAGAGAGGCGGTTACGGGGAGCAGTACTTC. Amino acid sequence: CASSQRGGYGEQYF.

CDR3 DNA: TGTGCCAGCAGTGGACCCCGCGCTGAGCAGTTCTTC. Protein sequence: CASSGPRAEQFF. The rearrangement links TRBV9 to TRBJ2-1; D unresolved. CDR1 is SGDLS and CDR2 is YYNGEE in the germline V gene. This CDR3 is built from 12 residues. V shed 5 bases and J shed 9 bases, with 12 bases lying between them. Full variable domain (outside the CDR3, taken from reference TRBV9 and TRBJ2-1): DSGVTQTPKHLITATGQRVTLRCSPRSGDLSVYWYQQSLDQGLQFLIQYYNGEERAKGNILERFSAQQFPDLHSELNLSSLELGDSALYFCASSGPRAEQFFGPGTRLTVL.

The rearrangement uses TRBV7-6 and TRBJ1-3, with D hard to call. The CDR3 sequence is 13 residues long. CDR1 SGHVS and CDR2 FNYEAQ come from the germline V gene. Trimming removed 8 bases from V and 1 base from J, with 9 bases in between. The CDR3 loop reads CASGTISGNTIYF. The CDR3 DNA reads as TGTGCCAGCGGAACGATTTCTGGAAACACCATATATTTT.

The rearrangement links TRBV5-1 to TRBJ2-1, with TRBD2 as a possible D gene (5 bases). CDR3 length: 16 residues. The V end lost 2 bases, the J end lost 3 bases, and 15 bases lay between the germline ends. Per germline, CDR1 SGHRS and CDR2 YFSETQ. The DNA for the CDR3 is TGCGCCAGCAGCTTCAGCGGAGAAAATAACTACAATGAGCAGTTCTTC. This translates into CASSFSGENNYNEQFF.

CDR3 region: CAISAILAGRGETQYF. The CDR3 bases are TGTGCCATCAGCGCAATTCTAGCGGGTAGGGGGGAGACCCAGTACTTC. This chain joins TRBV10-3 and TRBJ2-5, with 8 bases identical to TRBD2. The CDR3 runs to 16 residues. The V gene end was trimmed by 6 bases and the J gene end by 5 bases; junction bases not matched to a gene: 14. Germline CDR1 is ENHRY and CDR2 is SYGVKD.

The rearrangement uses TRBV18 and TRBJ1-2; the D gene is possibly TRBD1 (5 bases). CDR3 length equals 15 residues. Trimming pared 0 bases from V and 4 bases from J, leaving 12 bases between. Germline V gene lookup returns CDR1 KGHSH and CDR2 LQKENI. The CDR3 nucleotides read TGTGCCAGCTCACCACCGGGCAGGGATCTCTATGGCTACACCTTC. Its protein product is CASSPPGRDLYGYTF.

CDR3 loop: CASSQDITNTEAFF. CDR3 bases: TGTGCCAGCAGCCAGGACATTACGAACACTGAAGCTTTCTTT. The chain links TRBV7-6 to TRBJ1-1; a weak D match, TRBD1 (5 bases). The length of the CDR3 is 14 residues. V lost 5 bases to trimming and J lost 1 base, with 11 bases between them. Germline-derived CDR1 and CDR2 are SGHVS and FNYEAQ.

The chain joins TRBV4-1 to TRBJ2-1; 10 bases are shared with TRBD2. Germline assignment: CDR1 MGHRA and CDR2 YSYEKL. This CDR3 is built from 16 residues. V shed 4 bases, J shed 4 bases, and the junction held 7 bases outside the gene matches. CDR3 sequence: CASSLTTSGNYNEQFF. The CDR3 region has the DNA TGCGCCAGCAGCCTGACCACTAGCGGGAATTACAATGAGCAGTTCTTC.